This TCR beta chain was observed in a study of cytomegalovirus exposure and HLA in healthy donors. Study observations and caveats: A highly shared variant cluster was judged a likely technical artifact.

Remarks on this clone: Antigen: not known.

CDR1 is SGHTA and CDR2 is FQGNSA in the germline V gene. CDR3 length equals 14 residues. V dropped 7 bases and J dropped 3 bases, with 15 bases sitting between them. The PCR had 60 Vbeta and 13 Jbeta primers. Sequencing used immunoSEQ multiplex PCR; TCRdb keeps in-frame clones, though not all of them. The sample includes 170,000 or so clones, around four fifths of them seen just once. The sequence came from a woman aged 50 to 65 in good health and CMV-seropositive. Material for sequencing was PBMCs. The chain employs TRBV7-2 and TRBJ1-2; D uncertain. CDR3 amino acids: CASTPELLYYGYTF. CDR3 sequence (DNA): TGTGCCAGCACCCCTGAACTTCTTTACTATGGCTACACCTTC.